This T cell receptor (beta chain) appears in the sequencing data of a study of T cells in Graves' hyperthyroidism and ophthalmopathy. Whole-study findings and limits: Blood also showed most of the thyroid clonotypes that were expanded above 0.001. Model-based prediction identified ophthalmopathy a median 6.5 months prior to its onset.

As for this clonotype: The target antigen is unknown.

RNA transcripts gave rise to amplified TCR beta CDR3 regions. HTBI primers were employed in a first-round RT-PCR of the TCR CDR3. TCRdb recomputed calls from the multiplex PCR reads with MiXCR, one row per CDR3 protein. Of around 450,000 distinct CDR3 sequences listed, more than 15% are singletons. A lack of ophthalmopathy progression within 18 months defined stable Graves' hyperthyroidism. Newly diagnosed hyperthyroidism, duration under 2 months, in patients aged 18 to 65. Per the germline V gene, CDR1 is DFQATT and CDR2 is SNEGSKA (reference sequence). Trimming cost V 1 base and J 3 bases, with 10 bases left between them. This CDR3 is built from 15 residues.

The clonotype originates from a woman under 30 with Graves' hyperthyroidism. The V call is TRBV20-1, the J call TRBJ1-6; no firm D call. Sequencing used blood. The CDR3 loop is CSARGVSLYNSPLHF. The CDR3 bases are TGCAGTGCTAGAGGTGTCAGTCTCTATAATTCACCCCTCCACTTT.